This T cell receptor (beta chain) was identified during a study of tumor-infiltrating lymphocytes in oesophageal squamous cell carcinoma. TCRdb used MiXCR to reprocess the PCR reads, holding one entry per CDR3 protein. The sample has about 15,000 distinct CDR3 sequences, about 54% seen once. The sample holds many counts of this clonotype. The CDR3 runs to 13 residues. The germline V and J ends were trimmed by 6 bases and 10 bases, with 17 bases remaining between them. Germline CDR1 and CDR2: SGHRS and YFSETQ. The chain links TRBV5-1 to TRBJ2-1; D is unresolved. This clonotype was sampled from a female donor with esophageal squamous cell carcinoma. Sequencing used esophageal tumor tissue. The CDR3 DNA is TGCGCCAGCAACCCCTCTGCCTATGGAGAGCAGTTCTTC. Translating it yields CASNPSAYGEQFF.